Below are 6 T cell receptor beta chains sequenced from a single sample in a study of T cells after yellow fever vaccination. TCRdb independently ran MiXCR on the 5' RACE reads; one entry per CDR3 protein. The repertoire holds some 350,000 distinct CDR3 sequences, with under 7.5% as singletons. The sample here was PBMCs, taken 5 days after the yellow fever booster vaccination. The receptor source for this set is a man aged 25 to 40 who received the YFV17D yellow fever vaccine.

This clonotype was counted ten times or more. The V and J genes are TRBV7-2 and TRBJ1-5; a weak D match, TRBD1 (5 bases). V was cut by 4 bases and J by 3 bases, with 13 bases left in between. The CDR3 covers 15 residues. Looked up from germline, CDR1 is SGHTA and CDR2 is FQGNSA. The CDR3 protein is CASSSTGGYNQPQHF. The CDR3 DNA reads as TGTGCCAGCAGCTCTACGGGGGGGTACAATCAGCCCCAGCATTTT.

This clonotype was counted only a few times. The chain uses TRBV29-1 and TRBJ2-3; no clear D gene. CDR1 and CDR2 from the germline V gene are SQVTM and ANQGSEA. Trimming shortened V by 7 bases and J by 1 base, and 9 bases separated the two germline ends. The CDR3 has 12 residues. DNA of the CDR3: TGCAGCGGGGATTCCGGCACAGATACGCAGTATTTT. Translating gives CSGDSGTDTQYF.

This clonotype was picked up many times. This sequence joins TRBV7-9 and TRBJ2-3; D is ambiguous. Germline loops: CDR1 SEHNR, CDR2 FQNEAQ (reference sequence). The V and J ends lost 6 bases and 4 bases respectively, with 14 bases between them. There are 14 residues in the CDR3. CDR3 nucleotides: TGTGCCAGCAGTTCTATACCCCGGGCAGATACGCAGTATTTT. It yields the protein CASSSIPRADTQYF.

This clonotype was found a few times. The rearrangement links TRBV29-1 to TRBJ2-1; 10 nucleotides match TRBD2. Germline CDR1 and CDR2: SQVTM and ANQGSEA. The junction had 18 bases not matched to a gene; V was cut back by 3 bases and J by 4 bases. The CDR3 extends over 19 amino acids. CDR3 region: CSVEFIGKGGLANYNEQFF. The CDR3 region has the DNA TGCAGCGTTGAGTTCATCGGGAAGGGGGGACTAGCGAATTACAATGAGCAGTTCTTC.

This clonotype was seen more than once but under ten times. This sequence joins TRBV7-2 and TRBJ2-5, with 8 positions matching TRBD2. After removal of 2 bases from V and 5 bases from J, the junction contained 7 bases not matched to a gene. Germline values: CDR1 SGHTA, CDR2 FQGNSA. The CDR3 consists of 15 residues. CDR3 coding DNA: TGTGCCAGCAGCTTATTCAGCGGGAGAATGGAGACCCAGTACTTC. Its protein product is CASSLFSGRMETQYF.

This clonotype has at least ten counts. The chain combines TRBV2 with TRBJ2-3; TRBD2 agrees at 12 bases. Trimming cost V 5 bases and J 3 bases; bases outside gene matches: 6. The germline CDR1 and CDR2 sequences are SNHLY and FYNNEI. The CDR3 sequence is 16 residues long. CDR3 loop: CASSSRLAGVTDTQYF. As DNA, the CDR3 is TGTGCCAGCAGTTCCCGACTAGCGGGAGTGACAGATACGCAGTATTTT.